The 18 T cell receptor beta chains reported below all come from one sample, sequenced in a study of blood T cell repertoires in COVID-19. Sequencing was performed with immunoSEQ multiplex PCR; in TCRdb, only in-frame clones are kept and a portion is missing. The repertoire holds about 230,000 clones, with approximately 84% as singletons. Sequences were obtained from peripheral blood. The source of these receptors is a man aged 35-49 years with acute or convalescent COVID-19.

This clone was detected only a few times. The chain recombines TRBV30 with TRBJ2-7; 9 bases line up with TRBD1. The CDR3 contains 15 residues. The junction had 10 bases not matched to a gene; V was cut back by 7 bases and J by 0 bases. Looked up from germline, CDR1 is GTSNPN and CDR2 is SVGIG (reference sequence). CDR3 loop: CAYSPGTGFSYEQYF. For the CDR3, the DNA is TGTGCCTACTCTCCCGGGACAGGGTTCTCCTACGAGCAGTACTTC.

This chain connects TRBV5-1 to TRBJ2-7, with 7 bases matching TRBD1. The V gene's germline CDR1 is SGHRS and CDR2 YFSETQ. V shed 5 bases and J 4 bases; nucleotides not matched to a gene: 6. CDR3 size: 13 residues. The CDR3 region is CASRGTALYEQYF. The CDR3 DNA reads TGCGCCAGCAGGGGGACAGCCCTTTACGAGCAGTACTTC.

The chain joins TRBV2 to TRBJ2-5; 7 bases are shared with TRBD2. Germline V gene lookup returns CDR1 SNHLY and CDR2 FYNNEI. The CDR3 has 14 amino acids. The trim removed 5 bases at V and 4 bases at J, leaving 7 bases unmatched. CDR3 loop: CASSRGGKGETQYF. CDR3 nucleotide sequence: TGTGCCAGCAGTCGGGGAGGGAAGGGAGAGACCCAGTACTTC. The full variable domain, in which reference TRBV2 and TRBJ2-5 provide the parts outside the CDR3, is EPEVTQTPSHQVTQMGQEVILRCVPISNHLYFYWYRQILGQKVEFLVSFYNNEISEKSEIFDDQFSVERPDGSNFTLKIRSTKLEDSAMYFCASSRGGKGETQYFGPGTRLLVL.

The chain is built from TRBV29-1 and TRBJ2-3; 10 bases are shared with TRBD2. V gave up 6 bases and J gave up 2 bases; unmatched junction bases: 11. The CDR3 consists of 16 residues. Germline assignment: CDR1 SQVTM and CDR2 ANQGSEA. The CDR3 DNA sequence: TGCAGCGTAGGCGAGCGGGGGGGCCGGACCACAGATACGCAGTATTTT. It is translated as CSVGERGGRTTDTQYF.

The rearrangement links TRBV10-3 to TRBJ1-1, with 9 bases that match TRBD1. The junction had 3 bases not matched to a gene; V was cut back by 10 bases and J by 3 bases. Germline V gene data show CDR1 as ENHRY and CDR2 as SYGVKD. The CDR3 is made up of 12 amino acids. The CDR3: CATRTGDTEAFF. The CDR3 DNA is TGTGCCACCAGGACAGGGGACACTGAAGCTTTCTTT.

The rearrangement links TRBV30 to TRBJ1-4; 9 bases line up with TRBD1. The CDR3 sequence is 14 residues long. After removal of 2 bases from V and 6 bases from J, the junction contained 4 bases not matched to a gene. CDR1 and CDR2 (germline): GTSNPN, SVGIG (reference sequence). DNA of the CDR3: TGTGCCTGGAGTCCGGGACAGGGCGATGAAAAACTGTTTTTT. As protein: CAWSPGQGDEKLFF.

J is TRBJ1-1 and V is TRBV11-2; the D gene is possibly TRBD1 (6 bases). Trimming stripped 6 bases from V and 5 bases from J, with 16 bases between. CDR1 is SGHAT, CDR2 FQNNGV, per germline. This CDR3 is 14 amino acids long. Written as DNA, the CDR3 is TGTGCCAGCAGTTTCTCGGGGGGCGGAACTGAAGCTTTCTTT. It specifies CASSFSGGGTEAFF.

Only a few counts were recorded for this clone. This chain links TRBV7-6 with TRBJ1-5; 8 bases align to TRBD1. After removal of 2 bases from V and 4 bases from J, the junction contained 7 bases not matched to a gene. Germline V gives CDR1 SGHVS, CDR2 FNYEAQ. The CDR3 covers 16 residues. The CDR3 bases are TGTGCCAGCAGCTTACCGTGGACAGGGTGGAATCAGCCCCAGCATTTT. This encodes CASSLPWTGWNQPQHF.

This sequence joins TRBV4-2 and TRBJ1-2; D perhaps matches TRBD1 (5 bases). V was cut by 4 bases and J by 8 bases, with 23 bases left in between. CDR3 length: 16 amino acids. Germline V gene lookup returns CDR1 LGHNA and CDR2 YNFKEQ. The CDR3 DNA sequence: TGTGCCAGCAGCCGGGAGGCCGGGGACCCCTTTGGAGGCTACACCTTC. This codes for CASSREAGDPFGGYTF.

The CDR3 region has the DNA TGTGCCAGTAGTGCCTTACTAGCGGGGGCTTACAATGAGCAGTTCTTC. Encoded protein: CASSALLAGAYNEQFF. The chain is built from TRBV19 and TRBJ2-1; the match to TRBD2 covers 11 bases. J gave up 4 bases and V 5 bases, and 7 bases lay outside the gene matches. CDR1 is LNHDA, CDR2 SQIVND, per germline (reference sequence). The CDR3 is 16 amino acids.

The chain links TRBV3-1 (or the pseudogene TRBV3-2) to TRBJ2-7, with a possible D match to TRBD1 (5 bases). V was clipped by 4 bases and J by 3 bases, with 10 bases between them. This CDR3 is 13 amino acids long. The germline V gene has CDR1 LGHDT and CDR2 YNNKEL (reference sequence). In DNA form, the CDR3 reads TGTGCCAGCAGCCTGACAGCCTACTACGAGCAGTACTTC. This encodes CASSLTAYYEQYF.

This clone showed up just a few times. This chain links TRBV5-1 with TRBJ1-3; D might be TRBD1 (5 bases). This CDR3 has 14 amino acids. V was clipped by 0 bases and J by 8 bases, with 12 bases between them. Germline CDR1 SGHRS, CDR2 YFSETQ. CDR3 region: CASSLGGAPDTIYF. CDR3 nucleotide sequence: TGCGCCAGCAGCTTGGGGGGCGCTCCGGACACCATATATTTT.

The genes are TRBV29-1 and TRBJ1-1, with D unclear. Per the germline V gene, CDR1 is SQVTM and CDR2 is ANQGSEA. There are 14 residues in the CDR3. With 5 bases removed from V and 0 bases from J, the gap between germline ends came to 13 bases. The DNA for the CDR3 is TGCAGCGTTATACAACAAAACATGAACACTGAAGCTTTCTTT. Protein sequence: CSVIQQNMNTEAFF.

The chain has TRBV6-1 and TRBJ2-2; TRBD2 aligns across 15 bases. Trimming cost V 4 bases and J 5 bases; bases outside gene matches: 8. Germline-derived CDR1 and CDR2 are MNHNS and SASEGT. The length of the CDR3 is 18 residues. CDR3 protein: CASSGRTSGGERTGELFF. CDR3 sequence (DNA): TGTGCCAGCAGTGGCAGGACTAGCGGGGGGGAAAGAACCGGGGAGCTGTTTTTT.

CDR3 coding DNA: TGCGCCAGCAGCTCGGACAGGAGGAGTAACTATGGCTACACCTTC. Translation gives CASSSDRRSNYGYTF. V and J are TRBV5-1 and TRBJ1-2; 7 bases match TRBD1. Trimming took 3 bases from V and 1 from J; bases not matched to a gene: 6. This CDR3 comprises 15 residues. The germline gives CDR1 SGHRS, CDR2 YFSETQ.

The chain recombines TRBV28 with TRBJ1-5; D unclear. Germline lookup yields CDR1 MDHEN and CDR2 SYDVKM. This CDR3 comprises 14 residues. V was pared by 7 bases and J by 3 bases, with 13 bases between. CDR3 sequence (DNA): TGTGCCAGCACAAAGGGAGGCAACAATCAGCCCCAGCATTTT. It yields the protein CASTKGGNNQPQHF.

The CDR3 loop is CASSPMAQGGNSPLHF. The CDR3 region has the DNA TGTGCCAGCTCACCCATGGCCCAGGGAGGGAATTCACCCCTCCACTTT. This chain links TRBV18 with TRBJ1-6, with TRBD1 as a possible D gene (5 bases). V was trimmed by 3 bases and J by 7 bases, leaving 16 bases between them. Germline V lookup: CDR1 KGHSH, CDR2 LQKENI. CDR3 length: 16 residues.

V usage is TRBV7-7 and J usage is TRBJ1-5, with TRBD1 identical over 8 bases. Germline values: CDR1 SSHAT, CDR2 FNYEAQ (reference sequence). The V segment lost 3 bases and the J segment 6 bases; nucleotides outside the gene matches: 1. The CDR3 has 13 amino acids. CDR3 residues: CASSLGTGQPQHF. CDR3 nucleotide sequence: TGTGCCAGCAGCTTGGGGACAGGTCAGCCCCAGCATTTT.